This T cell receptor beta chain was sequenced for a study of T cells after yellow fever vaccination. Study-level background: For low cell numbers, libraries were made with SMART-Seq v4 Ultra Low Input.

The TCR cDNA carried a universal primer site and UMIs from 5'RACE template switching. TCRdb analysed the 5' RACE reads with MiXCR anew, one entry per CDR3 protein. The sample shows about 140,000 distinct CDR3 sequences, 7.7% of them seen only once. In its sample, this clonotype was seen many times. Its antigen is not identified. Findings and caveats of the study: Most primary-vaccination clones reappeared after the booster (96% CD4, 88% CD8). It was the secondary response that reached its peak faster, day 5 versus 15, but it was weaker.

V shed 4 bases, J shed 5 bases, and the junction held 2 bases outside the gene matches. CDR3 size: 13 residues. The V gene's germline CDR1 is DFQATT and CDR2 SNEGSKA (reference sequence). The sequences come from CD4+ T cells sorted from PBMCs, collected 5 days after the yellow fever booster vaccination. This receptor was identified in a man aged 25-40 years who received the YFV17D yellow fever vaccine. The genes are TRBV20-1 and TRBJ2-2, with TRBD1 identical over 9 bases. The DNA for the CDR3 is TGCAGTGCTACGGGACAGGGAACCGGGGAGCTGTTTTTT. This encodes CSATGQGTGELFF.